The sequence of this TCR beta chain was determined in a study of cytomegalovirus exposure and HLA in healthy donors. Study as a whole: The platform used for the roughly 120 validation repertoires matched that of the approximately 710 first-cohort repertoires, a later analysis reported. Study results and limitations: A subsequent analysis found that TCR clusters from the first cohort also tended to co-occur in the 110 or so validation repertoires, with under 95% of cluster scores above 0. CMV antigen specificity was confirmed in vitro for three CMV-associated chains.

Libraries were prepared by immunoSEQ multiplex PCR; TCRdb keeps only in-frame clonotypes and omits some of them. Of some 110,000 clones in the sample, about 84% were seen once. From germline, CDR1 is LNHDA and CDR2 SQIVND (reference sequence). This CDR3 region has 12 residues. Trimming shortened V by 5 bases and J by 3 bases, and 7 bases separated the two germline ends. As to this clone: Its antigen is not identified.

The rearrangement links TRBV19 to TRBJ1-1; a weak D match, TRBD1 (5 bases). The clonotype comes from a man younger than 35 in good health and CMV-seronegative. What was sequenced was PBMCs. DNA of the CDR3: TGTGCCAGTAGTTCCAGGGACACTGAAGCTTTCTTT. This encodes CASSSRDTEAFF. The full variable domain, completed using reference TRBV19 and TRBJ1-1, is DGGITQSPKYLFRKEGQNVTLSCEQNLNHDAMYWYRQDPGQGLRLIYYSQIVNDFQKGDIAEGYSVSREKKESFPLTVTSAQKNPTAFYLCASSSRDTEAFFGQGTRLTVV.